Shown below are 14 T cell receptor beta chains from a single sample sequenced in a study of T cell repertoires in cytomegalovirus infection. Each CDR3 protein is one row after TCRdb ran MiXCR on the reads. The table has a few hundred thousand distinct CDR3 sequences, roughly 15% seen once. Sequencing was performed on PBMCs. All receptors derive from a human donor in good health (CMV status not recorded). Some clones in this sample may be carry-over from other donors' samples.

The genes are TRBV29-1 and TRBJ2-1; 13 bases match TRBD2. This CDR3 has 18 amino acids. V gave up 7 bases and J gave up 0 bases; unmatched junction bases: 12. Per germline, CDR1 SQVTM and CDR2 ANQGSEA. CDR3 in DNA: TGCAGCGCCTTGGGACTAGCGGGGAGGGGGGGCTCCTACAATGAGCAGTTCTTC. It yields the protein CSALGLAGRGGSYNEQFF.

This clonotype has just a few counts. The rearrangement joins TRBV6-5 to TRBJ1-5; 10 bases are a match to TRBD1. Germline V lookup: CDR1 MNHEY, CDR2 SVGAGI. V trimming: 6 bases; J trimming: 8 bases; junction bases outside the gene matches: 7. The CDR3 extends over 14 amino acids. The CDR3 bases are TGTGCCAGCAGCAGGACAGGGGGAAGGAAGCCCCAGCATTTT. Translating it yields CASSRTGGRKPQHF.

The rearrangement joins TRBV10-3 to TRBJ2-5, with TRBD2 identical over 8 bases. Germline V gene sequence: CDR1 ENHRY, CDR2 SYGVKD. The CDR3 contains 13 residues. After removal of 6 bases from V and 3 bases from J, the junction contained 3 bases not matched to a gene. As DNA, the CDR3 is TGTGCCATCAGCGGGGGACTAGAAGAGACCCAGTACTTC. Translation: CAISGGLEETQYF.

The J gene is TRBJ2-1, the V gene TRBV6-6, with D perhaps matching TRBD2 (5 bases). With 8 bases removed from V and 1 base from J, the gap between germline ends came to 15 bases. CDR1 is MNHNY, CDR2 SVGAGI, per germline (reference sequence). This CDR3 has 15 amino acids. The CDR3 nucleotides read TGTGCCAGCGGGCCCGGGAAAGGATCCTACAATGAGCAGTTCTTC. Its translation: CASGPGKGSYNEQFF.

The CDR3 DNA reads TGTGCCAGCAGCGGAAGGACAGGGGGAAGGCCTGAAGCTTTCTTT. Translation: CASSGRTGGRPEAFF. The chain combines TRBV7-9 with TRBJ1-1, with 10 bases that match TRBD1. The CDR3 length is 15 residues. Unmatched junction bases numbered 9, after V lost 5 bases and J lost 6 bases. Germline values: CDR1 SEHNR, CDR2 FQNEAQ (reference sequence).

This clonotype has only a few counts. The chain recombines TRBV25-1 with TRBJ2-2; D is perhaps TRBD1 or TRBD2 (5 bases each). Trimming took 8 bases from V and 1 from J, leaving 14 bases between them. The CDR3 extends over 15 amino acids. Germline CDR1 reads MGHDK; CDR2 reads SYGVNS. The CDR3 here is CASRSRDGNTGELFF. CDR3 nucleotides: TGTGCCAGCCGCTCAAGGGACGGGAACACCGGGGAGCTGTTTTTT. The variable domain in full, completed from reference TRBV25-1 and TRBJ2-2, reads EADIYQTPRYLVIGTGKKITLECSQTMGHDKMYWYQQDPGMELHLIHYSYGVNSTEKGDLSSESTVSRIRTEHFPLTLESARPSHTSQYLCASRSRDGNTGELFFGEGSRLTVL.

This clonotype occurred many times. The CDR3 DNA reads as TGTGCCAGTAACCCCCGGGCTGGGACTGGAAACACCATATATTTT. Translation gives CASNPRAGTGNTIYF. The chain uses TRBV19 and TRBJ1-3; D uncertain. In germline, CDR1 is LNHDA, CDR2 SQIVND (reference sequence). CDR3 length: 15 amino acids. Trimming removed 7 bases at V and 2 bases at J, with 15 bases between.

This clonotype came up many times. The genes are TRBV11-2 and TRBJ2-3; maybe TRBD2 (6 bases). The germline V gene encodes CDR1 SGHAT and CDR2 FQNNGV. V was trimmed by 3 bases and J by 0 bases, leaving 13 bases between them. The CDR3 loop spans 16 amino acids. The CDR3 reads CASSFRGKGSTDTQYF. The CDR3 nucleotides are TGTGCCAGCAGCTTTCGGGGGAAGGGAAGCACAGATACGCAGTATTTT.

This clonotype was recorded a few times. The J gene is TRBJ2-1, the V gene TRBV14; D ambiguous. The CDR3 sequence is 12 residues long. V was pared by 2 bases and J by 5 bases, with 4 bases between. Germline assignment: CDR1 SGHDN and CDR2 FVKESK. The CDR3 nucleotides are TGTGCCAGCAGCCAACCAAACAATGAGCAGTTCTTC. As protein: CASSQPNNEQFF.

The chain links TRBV20-1 to TRBJ1-5; the D gene is possibly TRBD1 (6 bases). Per germline, CDR1 DFQATT and CDR2 SNEGSKA (reference sequence). Trimming took 6 bases from V and 2 from J, leaving 11 bases between them. This CDR3 has 13 residues. The CDR3 nucleotides read TGCAGTGCGCCGGGGGGCGGCAATCAGCCCCAGCATTTT. Amino acid sequence: CSAPGGGNQPQHF.

This clonotype was picked up a small number of times. V and J are TRBV29-1 and TRBJ2-3; possible D gene TRBD1, 6 bases. Looked up from germline, CDR1 is SQVTM and CDR2 is ANQGSEA. Trimming shortened V by 5 bases and J by 1 base, and 10 bases separated the two germline ends. The CDR3 loop spans 13 amino acids. For the CDR3, the DNA is TGCAGCGTTATTAAGGGGGGCACAGATACGCAGTATTTT. Its protein is CSVIKGGTDTQYF.

There are a few counts of this clonotype. The gene calls are TRBV5-4 and TRBJ2-4; D unresolved. The CDR3 spans 12 residues. The germline V gene encodes CDR1 SGHNT and CDR2 YYREEE (reference sequence). V gave up 3 bases and J gave up 8 bases, with 9 bases separating them. CDR3 sequence reads: CASSSPRDIQYF. The CDR3, as DNA: TGTGCCAGCAGCTCCCCCCGGGACATTCAGTACTTC.

This clonotype was recorded a few times. The DNA for the CDR3 is TGCAGCGTACCTACCCGACAGGGCAACTATGGCTACACCTTC. Protein product: CSVPTRQGNYGYTF. The chain uses TRBV29-1 and TRBJ1-2; the match to TRBD1 covers 7 bases. The junction had 9 bases not matched to a gene; V was cut back by 6 bases and J by 2 bases. Per germline, CDR1 SQVTM and CDR2 ANQGSEA. The CDR3 runs 14 residues. The whole variable domain, filled in from reference TRBV29-1 and TRBJ1-2, reads SAVISQKPSRDICQRGTSLTIQCQVDSQVTMMFWYRQQPGQSLTLIATANQGSEATYESGFVIDKFPISRPNLTFSTLTVSNMSPEDSSIYLCSVPTRQGNYGYTFGSGTRLTVV.

The table lists this clonotype with many counts. The chain combines TRBV12-3 or TRBV12-4 with TRBJ1-1, with 11 bases lining up with TRBD1. V gave up 7 bases and J gave up 3 bases; unmatched junction bases: 7. This CDR3 contains 15 residues. Here the CDR3 reads CASNGQGAKYTEAFF. For the CDR3, the DNA is TGTGCCAGCAATGGACAGGGGGCGAAGTACACTGAAGCTTTCTTT.